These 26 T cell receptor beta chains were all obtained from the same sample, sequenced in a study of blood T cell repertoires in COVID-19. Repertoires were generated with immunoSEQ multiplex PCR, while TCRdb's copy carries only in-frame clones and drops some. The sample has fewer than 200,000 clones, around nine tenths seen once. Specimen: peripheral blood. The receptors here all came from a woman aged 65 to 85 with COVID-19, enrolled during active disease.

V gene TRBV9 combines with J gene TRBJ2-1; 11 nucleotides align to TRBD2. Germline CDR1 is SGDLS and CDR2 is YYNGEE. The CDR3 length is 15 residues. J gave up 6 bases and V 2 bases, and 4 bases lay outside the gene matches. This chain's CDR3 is CASSVLTSGTNEQFF. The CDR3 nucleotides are TGTGCCAGCAGCGTCTTGACTAGCGGGACCAATGAGCAGTTCTTC. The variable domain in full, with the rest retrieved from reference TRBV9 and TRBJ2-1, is DSGVTQTPKHLITATGQRVTLRCSPRSGDLSVYWYQQSLDQGLQFLIQYYNGEERAKGNILERFSAQQFPDLHSELNLSSLELGDSALYFCASSVLTSGTNEQFFGPGTRLTVL.

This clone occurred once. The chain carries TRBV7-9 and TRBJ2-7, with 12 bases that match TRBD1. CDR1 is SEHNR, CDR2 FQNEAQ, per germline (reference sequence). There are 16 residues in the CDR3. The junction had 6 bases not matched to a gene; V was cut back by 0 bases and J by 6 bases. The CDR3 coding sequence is TGTGCCAGCAGCTTAGCGGGACAGGGGGCGCAATCCGAGCAGTACTTC. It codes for CASSLAGQGAQSEQYF.

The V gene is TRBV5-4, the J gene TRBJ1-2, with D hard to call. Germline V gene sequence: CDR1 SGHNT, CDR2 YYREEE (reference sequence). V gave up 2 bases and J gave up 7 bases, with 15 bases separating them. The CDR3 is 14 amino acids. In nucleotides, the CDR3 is TGTGCCAGCAGCTTTGAAAAGCAGGTCGTTGGCTACACCTTC. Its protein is CASSFEKQVVGYTF.

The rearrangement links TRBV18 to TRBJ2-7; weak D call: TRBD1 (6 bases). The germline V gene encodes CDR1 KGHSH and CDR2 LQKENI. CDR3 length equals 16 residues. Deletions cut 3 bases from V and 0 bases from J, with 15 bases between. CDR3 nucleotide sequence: TGTGCCAGCTCACCGTCAGGACAGTTAAGCTCCTACGAGCAGTACTTC. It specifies CASSPSGQLSSYEQYF.

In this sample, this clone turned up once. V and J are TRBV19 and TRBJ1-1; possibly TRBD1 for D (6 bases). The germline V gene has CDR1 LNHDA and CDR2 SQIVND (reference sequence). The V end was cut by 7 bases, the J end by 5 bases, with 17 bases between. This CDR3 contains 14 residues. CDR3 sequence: CASKGWDKSTEAFF. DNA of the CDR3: TGTGCCAGTAAGGGGTGGGACAAGTCAACTGAAGCTTTCTTT.

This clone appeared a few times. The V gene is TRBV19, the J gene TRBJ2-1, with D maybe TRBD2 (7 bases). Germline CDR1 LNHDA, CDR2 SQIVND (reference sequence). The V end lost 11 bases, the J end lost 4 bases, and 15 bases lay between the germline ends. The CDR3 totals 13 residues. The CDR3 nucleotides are TGTGCCCTGAGGGGGAGGGAATACAATGAGCAGTTCTTC. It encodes CALRGREYNEQFF.

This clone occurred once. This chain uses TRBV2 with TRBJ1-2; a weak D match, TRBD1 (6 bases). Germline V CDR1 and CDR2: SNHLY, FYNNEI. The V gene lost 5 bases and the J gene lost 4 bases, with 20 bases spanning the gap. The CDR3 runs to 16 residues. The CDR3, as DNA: TGTGCCAGCAGTCGCCAGTACAGGGAGGGGACCTATGGCTACACCTTC. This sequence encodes CASSRQYREGTYGYTF.

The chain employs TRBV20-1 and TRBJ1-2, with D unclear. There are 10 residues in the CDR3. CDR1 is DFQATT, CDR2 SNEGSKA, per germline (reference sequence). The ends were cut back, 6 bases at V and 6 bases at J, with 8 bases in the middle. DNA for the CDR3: TGCAGTGCAAAAAGAGATGGCTACACCTTC. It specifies CSAKRDGYTF.

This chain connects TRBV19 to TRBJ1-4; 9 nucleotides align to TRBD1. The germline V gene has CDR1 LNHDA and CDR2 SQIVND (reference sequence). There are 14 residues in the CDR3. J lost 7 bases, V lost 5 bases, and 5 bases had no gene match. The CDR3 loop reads CASSETGGGEKLFF. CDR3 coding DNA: TGTGCCAGTAGTGAAACAGGGGGCGGTGAAAAACTGTTTTTT.

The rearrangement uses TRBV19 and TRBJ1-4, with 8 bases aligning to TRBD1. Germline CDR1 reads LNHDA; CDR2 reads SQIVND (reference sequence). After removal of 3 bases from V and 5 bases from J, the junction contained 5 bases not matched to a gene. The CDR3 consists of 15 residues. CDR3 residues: CASSMDRARNEKLFF. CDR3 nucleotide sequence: TGTGCCAGTAGTATGGACAGGGCGAGGAATGAAAAACTGTTTTTT.

The CDR3 here is CASSYRYDSPYEQYF. CDR3 DNA: TGTGCCAGCAGTTACAGATACGACTCCCCATACGAGCAGTACTTC. The chain uses TRBV6-2 or TRBV6-3 and TRBJ2-7, with unresolved D. Germline V gene sequence: CDR1 MNHEY, CDR2 SVGEGT. The V end lost 2 bases, the J end lost 4 bases, and 15 bases lay between the germline ends. The CDR3 has 15 amino acids.

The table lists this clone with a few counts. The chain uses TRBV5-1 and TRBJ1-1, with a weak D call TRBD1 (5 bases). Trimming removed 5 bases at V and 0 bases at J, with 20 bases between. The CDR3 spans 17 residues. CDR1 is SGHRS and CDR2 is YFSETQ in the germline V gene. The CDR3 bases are TGCGCCAGCAGGCTGGGGACTATGACCTTAATGAACACTGAAGCTTTCTTT. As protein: CASRLGTMTLMNTEAFF.

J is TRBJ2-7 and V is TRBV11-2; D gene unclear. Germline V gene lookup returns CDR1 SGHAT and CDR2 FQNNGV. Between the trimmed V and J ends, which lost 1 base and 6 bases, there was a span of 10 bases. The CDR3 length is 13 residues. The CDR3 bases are TGTGCCAGCAGCTTAGGCAGGTTCGGCGAGCAGTACTTC. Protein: CASSLGRFGEQYF.

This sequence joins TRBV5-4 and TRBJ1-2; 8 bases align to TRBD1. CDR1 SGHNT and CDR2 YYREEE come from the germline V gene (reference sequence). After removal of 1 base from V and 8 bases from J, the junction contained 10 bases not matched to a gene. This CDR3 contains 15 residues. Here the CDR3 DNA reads TGTGCCAGCAGCTTGCCCCAGGGGGCATCTGGCGGCTACACCTTC. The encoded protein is CASSLPQGASGGYTF.

The CDR3, as DNA: TGTGCCAGCAGCTTGGACAGAACCGGAAACACCATATATTTT. Its translation: CASSLDRTGNTIYF. V usage is TRBV11-3 and J usage is TRBJ1-3, with D perhaps matching TRBD1 (6 bases). Per germline, CDR1 SGHNT and CDR2 YENEEA. The length of the CDR3 is 14 residues. Trimming cost V 3 bases and J 4 bases, with 10 bases left between them. The entire variable domain, with the rest obtained from reference TRBV11-3 and TRBJ1-3, is as follows: EAGVVQSPRYKIIEKKQPVAFWCNPISGHNTLYWYLQNLGQGPELLIRYENEEAVDDSQLPKDRFSAERLKGVDSTLKIQPAELGDSAVYLCASSLDRTGNTIYFGEGSWLTVV.

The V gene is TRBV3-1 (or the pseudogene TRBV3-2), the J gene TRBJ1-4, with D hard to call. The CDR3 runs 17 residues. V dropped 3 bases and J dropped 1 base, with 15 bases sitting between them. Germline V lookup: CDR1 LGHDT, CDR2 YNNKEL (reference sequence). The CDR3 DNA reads TGTGCCAGCAGCCACCGGGTCGGAGCCTTAACTAATGAAAAACTGTTTTTT. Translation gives CASSHRVGALTNEKLFF.

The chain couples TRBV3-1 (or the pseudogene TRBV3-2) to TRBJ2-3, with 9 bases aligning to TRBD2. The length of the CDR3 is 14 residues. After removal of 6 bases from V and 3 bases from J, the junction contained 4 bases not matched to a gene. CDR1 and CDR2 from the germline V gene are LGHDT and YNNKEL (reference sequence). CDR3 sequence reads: CASRISGRTDTQYF. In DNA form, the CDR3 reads TGTGCCAGCAGGATTAGCGGGAGAACAGATACGCAGTATTTT.

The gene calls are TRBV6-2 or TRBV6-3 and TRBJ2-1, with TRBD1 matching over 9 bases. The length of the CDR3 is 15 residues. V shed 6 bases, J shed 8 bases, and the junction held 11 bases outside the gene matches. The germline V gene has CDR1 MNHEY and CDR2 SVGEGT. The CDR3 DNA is TGTGCCAGCAGCCCTGACAGGGGGGAGCTCTATGAGCAGTTCTTC. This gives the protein CASSPDRGELYEQFF.

This CDR3 is CAIFSEGAGGYTF. The DNA for the CDR3 is TGTGCCATCTTTTCCGAGGGGGCCGGTGGCTACACCTTC. V and J are TRBV10-3 and TRBJ1-2, with 7 bases matching TRBD1. The CDR3 loop spans 13 amino acids. J gave up 7 bases and V 8 bases, and 10 bases lay outside the gene matches. CDR1 is ENHRY and CDR2 is SYGVKD in the germline V gene.

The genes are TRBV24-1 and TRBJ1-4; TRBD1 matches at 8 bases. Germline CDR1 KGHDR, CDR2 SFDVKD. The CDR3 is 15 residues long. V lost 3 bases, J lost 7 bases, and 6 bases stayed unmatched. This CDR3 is CATSDDQGAGEKLFF. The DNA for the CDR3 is TGTGCCACCAGTGATGATCAGGGGGCGGGTGAAAAACTGTTTTTT.

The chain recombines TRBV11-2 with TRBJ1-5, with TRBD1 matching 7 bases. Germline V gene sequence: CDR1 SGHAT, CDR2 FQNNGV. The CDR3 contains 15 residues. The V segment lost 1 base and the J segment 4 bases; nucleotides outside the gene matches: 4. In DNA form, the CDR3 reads TGTGCCAGCAGCTTAGGGACAGGATTTAATCAGCCCCAGCATTTT. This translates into CASSLGTGFNQPQHF.

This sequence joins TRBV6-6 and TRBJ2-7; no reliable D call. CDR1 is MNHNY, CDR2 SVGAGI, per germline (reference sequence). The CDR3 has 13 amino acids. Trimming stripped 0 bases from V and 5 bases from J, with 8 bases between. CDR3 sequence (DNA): TGTGCCAGCAGTTACTCCCTAGGAGACGAGCAGTACTTC. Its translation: CASSYSLGDEQYF.

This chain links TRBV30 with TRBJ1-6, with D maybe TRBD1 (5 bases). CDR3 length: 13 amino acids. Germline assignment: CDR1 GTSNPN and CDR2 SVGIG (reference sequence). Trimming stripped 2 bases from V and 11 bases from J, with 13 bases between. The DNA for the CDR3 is TGTGCCTGGAGTTTTCAGGGCGTGGCACCCCTCCACTTT. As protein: CAWSFQGVAPLHF.

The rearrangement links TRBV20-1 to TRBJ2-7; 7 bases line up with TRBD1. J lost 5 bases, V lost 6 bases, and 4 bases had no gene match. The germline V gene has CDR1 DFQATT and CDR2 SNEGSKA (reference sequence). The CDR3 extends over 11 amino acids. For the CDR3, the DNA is TGCAGTGCCAAGACAGGGAACGAGCAGTACTTC. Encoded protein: CSAKTGNEQYF.

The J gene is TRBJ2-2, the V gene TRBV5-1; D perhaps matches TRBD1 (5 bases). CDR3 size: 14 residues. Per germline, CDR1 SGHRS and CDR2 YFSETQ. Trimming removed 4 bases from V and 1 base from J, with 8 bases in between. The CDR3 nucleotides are TGCGCCAGCAGCGAAACAGGGAACACCGGGGAGCTGTTTTTT. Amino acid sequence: CASSETGNTGELFF.

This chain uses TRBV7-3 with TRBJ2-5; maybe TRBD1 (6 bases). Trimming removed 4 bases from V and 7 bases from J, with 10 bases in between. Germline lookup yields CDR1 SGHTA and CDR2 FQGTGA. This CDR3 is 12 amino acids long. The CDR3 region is CASSSLRGTQYF. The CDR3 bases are TGTGCCAGCAGCTCCCTCAGGGGGACCCAGTACTTC.